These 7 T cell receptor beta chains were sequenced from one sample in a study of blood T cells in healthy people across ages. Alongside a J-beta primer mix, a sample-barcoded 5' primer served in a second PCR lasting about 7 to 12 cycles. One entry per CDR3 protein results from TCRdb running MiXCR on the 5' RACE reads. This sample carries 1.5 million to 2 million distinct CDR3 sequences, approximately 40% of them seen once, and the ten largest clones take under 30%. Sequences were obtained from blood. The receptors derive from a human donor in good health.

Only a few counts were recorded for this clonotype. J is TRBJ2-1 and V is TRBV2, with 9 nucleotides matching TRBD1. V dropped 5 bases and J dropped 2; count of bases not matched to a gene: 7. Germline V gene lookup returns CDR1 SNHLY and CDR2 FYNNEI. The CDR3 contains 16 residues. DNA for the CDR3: TGTGCCAGCAGTTACCGGGACAGGGCCACCTACAATGAGCAGTTCTTC. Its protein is CASSYRDRATYNEQFF.

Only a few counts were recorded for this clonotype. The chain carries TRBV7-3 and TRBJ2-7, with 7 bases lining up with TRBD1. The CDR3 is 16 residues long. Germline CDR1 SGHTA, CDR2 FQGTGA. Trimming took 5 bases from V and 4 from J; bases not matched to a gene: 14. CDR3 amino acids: CASSRGPGTAFYEQYF. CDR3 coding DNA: TGTGCCAGCAGCAGAGGGCCCGGGACAGCTTTTTACGAGCAGTACTTC.

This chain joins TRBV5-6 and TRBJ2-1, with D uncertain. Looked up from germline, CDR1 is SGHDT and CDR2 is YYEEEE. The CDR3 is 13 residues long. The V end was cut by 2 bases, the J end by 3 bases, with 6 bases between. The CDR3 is CASSFGIYNEQFF. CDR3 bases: TGTGCCAGCAGCTTTGGGATCTACAATGAGCAGTTCTTC.

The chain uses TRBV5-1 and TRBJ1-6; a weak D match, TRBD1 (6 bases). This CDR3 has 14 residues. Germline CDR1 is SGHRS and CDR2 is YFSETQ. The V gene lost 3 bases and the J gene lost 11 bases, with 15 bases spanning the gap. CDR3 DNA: TGCGCCAGCAGCTCCCAGGACAGAACGACACCCCTCCACTTT. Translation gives CASSSQDRTTPLHF.

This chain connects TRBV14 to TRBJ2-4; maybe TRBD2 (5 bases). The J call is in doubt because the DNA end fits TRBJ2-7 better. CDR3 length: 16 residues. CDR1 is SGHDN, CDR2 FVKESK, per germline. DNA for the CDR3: TGTGCCAGCAGCCTCAGTGTGAGGGCTCTTACCTACGAGCAGTACTTC. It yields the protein CASSLSVRALTYEQYF.

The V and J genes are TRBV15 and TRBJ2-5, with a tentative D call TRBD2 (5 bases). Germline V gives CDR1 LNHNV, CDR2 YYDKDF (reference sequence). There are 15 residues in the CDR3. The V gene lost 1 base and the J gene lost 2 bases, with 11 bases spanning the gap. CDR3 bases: TGTGCCACCAGCAGAGCACCTTGGACTCAAGAGACCCAGTACTTC. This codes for CATSRAPWTQETQYF.

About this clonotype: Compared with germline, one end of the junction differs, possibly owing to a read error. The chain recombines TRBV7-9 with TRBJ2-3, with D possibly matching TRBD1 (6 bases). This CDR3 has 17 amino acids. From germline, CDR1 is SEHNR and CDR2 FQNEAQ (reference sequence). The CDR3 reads CASSLRFSTGDTDAQYF. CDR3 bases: TGTGCCAGCAGCTTGAGGTTTTCGACAGGAGACACAGATGCGCAGTATTTT.